This TCR beta chain is from a study of blood T cell repertoires in COVID-19. The V end lost 1 base, the J end lost 6 bases, and 6 bases lay between the germline ends. The CDR3 sequence is 13 residues long. Germline lookup yields CDR1 SNHLY and CDR2 FYNNEI. TCRdb's table, derived via immunoSEQ multiplex PCR, lists solely in-frame clones and lacks some. The sample contains approximately 190,000 clones, around 83% of which appear only once. The chain is built from TRBV2 and TRBJ1-4; no clear D gene. The TCR sequence derives from a woman in her twenties or thirties who had been exposed to COVID-19. The sequencing sample was made of PBMCs or T cells enriched from blood (not recorded which). The CDR3: CASSEGGDEKLFF. The CDR3 DNA follows: TGTGCCAGCAGTGAAGGGGGAGATGAAAAACTGTTTTTT.